The clone carrying this T cell receptor beta chain appeared a few times. Its antigen is not identified. The CDR3 is 16 residues long. The V gene end was trimmed by 5 bases and the J gene end by 4 bases; junction bases not matched to a gene: 9. Germline V gives CDR1 MNHEY, CDR2 SMNVEV (reference sequence). The sample is drawn from a study of identifying expanded T cells in peripheral blood. Overall study findings and caveats: Clone count variance between approximately two-week samples rose with total template count. Technical replicates showed around 1.2 changed clones; two weeks 15 to 20; four weeks 19.

Healthy donors had no documented immune events, such as infections, while sampled. Sequenced by immunoSEQ multiplex PCR; TCRdb stores in-frame clones only, minus some. The sample has around 100,000 clones; approximately 88% are singletons. The chain links TRBV27 to TRBJ1-2; 11 bases match TRBD1. The clonotype was recovered from a person between 18 and 75 years old in good health. The specimen sequenced was blood. Here the CDR3 reads CASSTRTGGAAYGYTF. As DNA, the CDR3 is TGTGCCAGCAGTACCCGGACAGGGGGCGCCGCCTATGGCTACACCTTC.